The 14 T cell receptor beta chains presented below share a single source sample, sequenced in a study of long-term antiretroviral therapy in people with HIV. immunoSEQ v3.0 was run at survey level. This table comes from immunoSEQ multiplex PCR, and its TCRdb copy is limited to in-frame clones, with some not included. The data contain about 17,000 clones, 76% of them singletons. This specimen consisted of unsorted PBMCs, obtained nearly 2.6 years before starting antiretroviral therapy. All receptors derive from a woman aged 45-59 years with HIV.

The V call is TRBV2, the J call TRBJ2-7, with TRBD2 identical over 7 bases. Germline V gives CDR1 SNHLY, CDR2 FYNNEI. The CDR3 runs to 16 residues. Trimming cost V 3 bases and J 3 bases; bases outside gene matches: 11. The CDR3: CASSDGGRGWVYEQYV. The CDR3 DNA is TGTGCCAGCAGTGACGGTGGGCGGGGGTGGGTCTACGAGCAGTACGTC.

This clone occurred a few times. The CDR3 sequence is CASRNSGNTIYF. The CDR3 DNA follows: TGTGCCAGCAGAAACTCTGGAAACACCATATATTTT. This chain uses TRBV6-5 with TRBJ1-3; D is undetermined. The CDR3 is 12 residues long. CDR1 and CDR2 from the germline V gene are MNHEY and SVGAGI. The V end lost 6 bases, the J end lost 0 bases, and 3 bases lay between the germline ends.

The J gene is TRBJ2-1, the V gene TRBV14; 13 bases are shared with TRBD2. The trim removed 3 bases at V and 10 bases at J, leaving 9 bases unmatched. CDR1 and CDR2 from the germline V gene are SGHDN and FVKESK. This CDR3 is built from 16 residues. CDR3 sequence reads: CASSHGTSGAPLEQFF. The CDR3 DNA reads TGTGCCAGCAGCCACGGGACTAGCGGGGCTCCGTTGGAGCAGTTCTTC. Based on the CDR3 plus reference TRBV14 and TRBJ2-1, the full variable domain is EAGVTQFPSHSVIEKGQTVTLRCDPISGHDNLYWYRRVMGKEIKFLLHFVKESKQDESGMPNNRFLAERTGGTYSTLKVQPAELEDSGVYFCASSHGTSGAPLEQFFGPGTRLTVL.

The V and J genes are TRBV5-1 and TRBJ2-4; weak D call: TRBD2 (5 bases). Germline lookup yields CDR1 SGHRS and CDR2 YFSETQ. V was shortened by 1 base and J by 7 bases, with 9 bases between the two germline ends. This CDR3 has 13 residues. This chain's CDR3 is CASSLPEANIQYF. In nucleotides, the CDR3 is TGCGCCAGCAGCTTGCCGGAGGCCAACATTCAGTACTTC.

The chain joins TRBV2 to TRBJ2-3; D ambiguous. With 6 bases removed from V and 0 bases from J, the gap between germline ends came to 4 bases. The CDR3 contains 12 residues. Germline CDR1 and CDR2: SNHLY and FYNNEI. The CDR3 loop reads CASSRSTDTQYF. The CDR3 coding sequence is TGTGCCAGCAGCCGTAGCACAGATACGCAGTATTTT.

This chain connects TRBV7-9 to TRBJ2-1; 12 positions match TRBD2. Germline V gene lookup returns CDR1 SEHNR and CDR2 FQNEAQ (reference sequence). J gave up 2 bases and V 5 bases, and 7 bases lay outside the gene matches. The CDR3 runs 17 residues. The CDR3 here is CASSEILAGGPYNEQFF. The CDR3 nucleotides read TGTGCCAGCAGCGAAATCCTAGCGGGGGGGCCCTACAATGAGCAGTTCTTC.

This clone has more than one count but fewer than ten. The CDR3 region is CASSINRESTEAFF. For the CDR3, the DNA is TGTGCCAGCAGCATTAACAGGGAATCCACTGAAGCTTTCTTT. V gene TRBV28 combines with J gene TRBJ1-1, with D perhaps matching TRBD1 (6 bases). The CDR3 runs 14 residues. CDR1 and CDR2 from the germline V gene are MDHEN and SYDVKM. The V end was cut by 6 bases, the J end by 4 bases, with 15 bases between.

The chain uses TRBV28 and TRBJ1-3, with D possibly TRBD1 on 5 matching bases. The CDR3 totals 13 residues. Trimming pared 6 bases from V and 2 bases from J, leaving 8 bases between. Germline CDR1 and CDR2: MDHEN and SYDVKM. The DNA of the CDR3 is TGTGCCAGCAGCATGGGGGCTGGAAACACCATATATTTT. It encodes CASSMGAGNTIYF.

CDR3 region: CASSLAPGNTEAFF. The CDR3 bases are TGTGCCAGCAGCTTAGCTCCGGGGAACACTGAAGCTTTCTTT. The rearrangement links TRBV11-2 to TRBJ1-1; D gene unclear. This CDR3 is built from 14 residues. The germline CDR1 and CDR2 sequences are SGHAT and FQNNGV. The V gene lost 1 base and the J gene lost 1 base, with 7 bases spanning the gap.

J is TRBJ2-1 and V is TRBV7-9, with 13 positions matching TRBD2. V lost 5 bases and J lost 5; bases outside the gene matches: 3. Germline CDR1 reads SEHNR; CDR2 reads FQNEAQ (reference sequence). This CDR3 has 15 amino acids. CDR3 sequence reads: CASSAGTSGDNEQFF. The CDR3 nucleotides are TGTGCCAGCAGCGCTGGGACTAGCGGGGACAATGAGCAGTTCTTC.

CDR3: CASRYLRGNTGELFF. The CDR3 DNA is TGTGCCAGCAGATACCTCCGAGGGAACACCGGGGAGCTGTTTTTT. The chain combines TRBV6-5 with TRBJ2-2, with D hard to call. The CDR3 is made up of 15 amino acids. V shed 6 bases and J shed 1 base, with 12 bases lying between them. In germline, CDR1 is MNHEY, CDR2 SVGAGI.

In DNA, the CDR3 is TGTGCCAGCACCCCGTCGAGAACTAATGAAAAACTGTTTTTT. Translating gives CASTPSRTNEKLFF. The gene calls are TRBV28 and TRBJ1-4; D not certain. Between the trimmed V and J ends, which lost 7 bases and 1 base, there was a span of 10 bases. The CDR3 consists of 14 residues. Germline-derived CDR1 and CDR2 are MDHEN and SYDVKM.

This chain connects TRBV4-1 to TRBJ2-7, with a possible D match to TRBD1 (5 bases). The CDR3 extends over 13 amino acids. CDR1 and CDR2 (germline): MGHRA, YSYEKL. Trimming shortened V by 4 bases and J by 5 bases, and 12 bases separated the two germline ends. The CDR3 loop reads CASSLQTVHEQYF. In DNA form, the CDR3 reads TGCGCCAGCAGCCTGCAGACAGTTCACGAGCAGTACTTC.

The table lists this clone with a few counts. The chain joins TRBV30 to TRBJ1-1; 8 bases map to TRBD1. Trimming took 2 bases from V and 0 from J; bases not matched to a gene: 8. Germline V gene data show CDR1 as GTSNPN and CDR2 as SVGIG (reference sequence). The CDR3 sequence is 16 residues long. CDR3 in DNA: TGTGCCTGGAGTTCCGGACAGGGAACCATGAACACTGAAGCTTTCTTT. Amino acid sequence: CAWSSGQGTMNTEAFF.